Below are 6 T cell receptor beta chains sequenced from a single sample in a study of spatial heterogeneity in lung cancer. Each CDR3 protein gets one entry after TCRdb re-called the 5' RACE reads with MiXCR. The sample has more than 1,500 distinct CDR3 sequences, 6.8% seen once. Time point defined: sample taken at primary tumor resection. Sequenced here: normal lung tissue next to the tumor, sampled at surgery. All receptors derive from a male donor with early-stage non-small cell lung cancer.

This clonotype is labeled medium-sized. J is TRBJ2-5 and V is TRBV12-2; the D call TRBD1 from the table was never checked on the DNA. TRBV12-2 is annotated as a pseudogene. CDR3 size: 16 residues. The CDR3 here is CASRLTKGVLQETQYF. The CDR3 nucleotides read TGTGCAAGTCGCTTAACCAAGGGGGTCCTACAAGAGACCCAGTACTTC.

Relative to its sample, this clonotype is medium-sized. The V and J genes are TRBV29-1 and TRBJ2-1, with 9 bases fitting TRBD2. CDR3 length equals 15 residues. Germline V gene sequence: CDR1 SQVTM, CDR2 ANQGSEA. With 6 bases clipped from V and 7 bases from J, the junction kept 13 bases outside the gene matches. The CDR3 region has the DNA TGCAGCGTATTGATTCGAGCGGGAGGCGGGAATGAGCAGTTCTTC. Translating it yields CSVLIRAGGGNEQFF.

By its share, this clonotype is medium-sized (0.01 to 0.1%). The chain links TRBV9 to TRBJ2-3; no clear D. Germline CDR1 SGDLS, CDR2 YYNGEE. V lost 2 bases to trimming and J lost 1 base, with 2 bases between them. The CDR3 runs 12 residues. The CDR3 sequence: CASSVGTDTQYF. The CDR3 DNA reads TGTGCCAGCAGCGTCGGCACAGATACGCAGTATTTT.

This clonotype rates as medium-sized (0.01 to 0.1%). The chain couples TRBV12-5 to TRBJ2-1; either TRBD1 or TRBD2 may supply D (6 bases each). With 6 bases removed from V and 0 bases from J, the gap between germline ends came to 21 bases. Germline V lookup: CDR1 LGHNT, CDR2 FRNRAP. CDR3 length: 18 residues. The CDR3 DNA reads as TGTGCTAGTGGGAGGAAGGGGGACTTTGCGAGCTCCTACAATGAGCAGTTCTTC. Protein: CASGRKGDFASSYNEQFF.

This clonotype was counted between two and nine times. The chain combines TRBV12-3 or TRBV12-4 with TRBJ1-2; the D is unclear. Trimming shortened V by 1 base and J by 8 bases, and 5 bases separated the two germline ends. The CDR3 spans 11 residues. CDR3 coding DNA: TGTGCCAGCAGTTTAGGCACGGGCTACACCTTC. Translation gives CASSLGTGYTF.

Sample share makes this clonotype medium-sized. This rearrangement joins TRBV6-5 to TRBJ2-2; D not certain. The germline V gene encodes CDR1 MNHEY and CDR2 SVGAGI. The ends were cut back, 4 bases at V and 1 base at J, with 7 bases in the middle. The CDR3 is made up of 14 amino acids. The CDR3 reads CASSSNMNTGELFF. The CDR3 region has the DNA TGTGCCAGCAGTTCTAACATGAACACCGGGGAGCTGTTTTTT.